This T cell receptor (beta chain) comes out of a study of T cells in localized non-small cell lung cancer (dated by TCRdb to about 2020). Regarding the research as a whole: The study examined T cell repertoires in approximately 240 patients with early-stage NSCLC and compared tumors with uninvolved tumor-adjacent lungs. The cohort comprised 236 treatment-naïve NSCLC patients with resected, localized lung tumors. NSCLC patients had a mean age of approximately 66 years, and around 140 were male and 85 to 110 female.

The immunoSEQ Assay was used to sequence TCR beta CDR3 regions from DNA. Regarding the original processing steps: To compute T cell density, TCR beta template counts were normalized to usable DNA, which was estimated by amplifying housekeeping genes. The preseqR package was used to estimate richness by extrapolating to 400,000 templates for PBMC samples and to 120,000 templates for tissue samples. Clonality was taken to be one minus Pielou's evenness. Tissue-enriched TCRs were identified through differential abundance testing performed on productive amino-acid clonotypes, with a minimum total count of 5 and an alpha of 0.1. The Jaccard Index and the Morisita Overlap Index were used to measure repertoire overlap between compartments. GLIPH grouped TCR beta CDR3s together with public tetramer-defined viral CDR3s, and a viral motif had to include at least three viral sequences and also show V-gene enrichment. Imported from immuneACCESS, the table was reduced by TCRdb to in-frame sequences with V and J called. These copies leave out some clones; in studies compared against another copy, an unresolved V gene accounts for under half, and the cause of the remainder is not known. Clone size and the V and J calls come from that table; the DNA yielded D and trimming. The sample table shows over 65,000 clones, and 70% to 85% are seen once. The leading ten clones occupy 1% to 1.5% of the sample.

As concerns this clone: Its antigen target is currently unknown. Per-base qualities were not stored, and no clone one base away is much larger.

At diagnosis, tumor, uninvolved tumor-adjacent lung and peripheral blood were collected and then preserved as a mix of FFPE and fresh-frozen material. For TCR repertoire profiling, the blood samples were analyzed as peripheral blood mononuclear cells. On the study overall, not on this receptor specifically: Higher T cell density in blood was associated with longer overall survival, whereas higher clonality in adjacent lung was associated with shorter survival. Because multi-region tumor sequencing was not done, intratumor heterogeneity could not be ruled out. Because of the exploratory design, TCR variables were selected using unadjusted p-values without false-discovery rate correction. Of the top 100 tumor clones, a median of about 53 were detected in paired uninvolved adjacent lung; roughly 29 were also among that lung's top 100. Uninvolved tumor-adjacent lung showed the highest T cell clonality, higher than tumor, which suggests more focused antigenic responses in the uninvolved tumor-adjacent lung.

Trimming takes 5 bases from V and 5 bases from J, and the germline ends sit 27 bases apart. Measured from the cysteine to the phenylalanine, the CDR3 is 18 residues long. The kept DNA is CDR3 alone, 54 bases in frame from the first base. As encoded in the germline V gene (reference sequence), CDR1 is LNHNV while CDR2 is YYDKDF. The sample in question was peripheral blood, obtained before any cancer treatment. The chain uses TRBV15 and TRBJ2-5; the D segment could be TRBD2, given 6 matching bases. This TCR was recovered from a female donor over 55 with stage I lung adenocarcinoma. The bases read TGTGCCACCAGCCGACTCTCCTTCGGGACTCCTAACGGGGAGACCCAGTACTTC. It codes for CATSRLSFGTPNGETQYF.